This is a list of T cell receptor beta chains from one sample in a study of shared clonotypes between healthy human individuals. Some clones are missing from TCRdb's copy, which holds only in-frame ones; the method was immunoSEQ multiplex PCR. Of 1 million to 1.2 million clones detected, 77% appear once; the ten largest clones hold almost 0.9%. Sequenced sample: memory CD4+ T cells from PBMCs. Receptors originate from a man aged 18 to 29 in good health. Some clones in this sample may be carry-over from other donors' samples. Each CDR3 is given with its conserved first and last residue. D genes are given only for firm matches. Size values are once, few and many counts, or a class for expanded clones, and some rows have none.

NA NA TRBJ1-4 TRBV27 TGTGCCAGCAGTCCCACGGGGTACTCGGAAAAACTGTTTTTT CASSPTGYSEKLFF
NA NA TRBJ2-7 TRBV4-3 TGCGCCAGCAGCCAAGATTTCGCAACCAGCGGGTTTAGGCAGTACTTC CASSQDFATSGFRQYF
NA NA TRBJ1-3 TRBV27 TGTGCCAGCAGACAGAGGCCAGACTCTGGAAACACCATATATTTT CASRQRPDSGNTIYF
NA NA TRBJ2-7 TRBV7-9 TGTGCCAGCAGCCATTCGGGTAGTGAGCAGTACTTC CASSHSGSEQYF
NA TRBD1 TRBJ2-3 TRBV5-4 TGTGCCAGCAGCAAGGGACAGGCGACAGATACGCAGTATTTT CASSKGQATDTQYF
NA NA TRBJ2-7 TRBV5-4 TGTGCCAGCAGCTTGGGAGGACCGGGAATCTACGAGCAGTACTTC CASSLGGPGIYEQYF
few NA TRBJ2-7 TRBV19 TGTGCCAGTAGTGCACAGGGGAGGGGTAGCTACGAGCAGTACTTC CASSAQGRGSYEQYF
NA TRBD1 TRBJ1-2 TRBV6-5 TGTGCCAGCAGTTACCCGGGACAGGGATTTGGCTACACCTTC CASSYPGQGFGYTF
NA NA TRBJ2-1 TRBV6-1 TGTGCCAGCAGTCCTCAGGGCCCAGGGGATGAGCAGTTCTTC CASSPQGPGDEQFF
NA NA TRBJ2-7 TRBV4-3 TGCGCCAGCAGCCAGGGTGGCTCGCTAGGACAAAAGCAGTACTTC CASSQGGSLGQKQYF
NA TRBD2 TRBJ2-1 TRBV6-6 TGTGCCACGGAGGGCGGGAGCGATGAGCAGTTCTTC CATEGGSDEQFF
NA TRBD2 TRBJ2-2 TRBV4-2 TGTGCCAGCAGCCCAAAGGCAGCGGGAGAAGTTTTCACCGGGGAGCTGTTTTTT CASSPKAAGEVFTGELFF
NA NA TRBJ2-6 TRBV7-2 TGTGCCAGCAGCTTTCAGGGGGCCAACGTCCTGACTTTC CASSFQGANVLTF
NA NA TRBJ2-5 TRBV29-1 TGCAGCGTCGCGAGCGTACTCACTGAGACCCAGTACTTC CSVASVLTETQYF
NA TRBD1 TRBJ1-2 TRBV28 TGTGCCAGCAGCCTCTACCTCGGGACAGGGTTTAGCGGCTACACCTTC CASSLYLGTGFSGYTF
NA NA TRBJ2-7 TRBV5-1 TGCGCCAGCAGCTCGTCCCCCTACGAGCAGTACTTC CASSSSPYEQYF
NA NA TRBJ2-1 TRBV29-1 TGCAGCGTTGGGGGGACCCAAATAACGGCGGTCTTC CSVGGTQITAVF
NA NA TRBJ2-7 TRBV2 TGTGCCAGCTGTCTAGCCGACGAGCAGTACTTC CASCLADEQYF
NA NA TRBJ2-3 TRBV14 TGTGCCAGCAGCCCCCTCTTTTTAGATACGCAGTATTTT CASSPLFLDTQYF
NA TRBD2 TRBJ2-5 TRBV5-1 TGCGCCAGCAGCTTGGTGGCTAGCGGGATTGAGACCCAGTACTTC CASSLVASGIETQYF